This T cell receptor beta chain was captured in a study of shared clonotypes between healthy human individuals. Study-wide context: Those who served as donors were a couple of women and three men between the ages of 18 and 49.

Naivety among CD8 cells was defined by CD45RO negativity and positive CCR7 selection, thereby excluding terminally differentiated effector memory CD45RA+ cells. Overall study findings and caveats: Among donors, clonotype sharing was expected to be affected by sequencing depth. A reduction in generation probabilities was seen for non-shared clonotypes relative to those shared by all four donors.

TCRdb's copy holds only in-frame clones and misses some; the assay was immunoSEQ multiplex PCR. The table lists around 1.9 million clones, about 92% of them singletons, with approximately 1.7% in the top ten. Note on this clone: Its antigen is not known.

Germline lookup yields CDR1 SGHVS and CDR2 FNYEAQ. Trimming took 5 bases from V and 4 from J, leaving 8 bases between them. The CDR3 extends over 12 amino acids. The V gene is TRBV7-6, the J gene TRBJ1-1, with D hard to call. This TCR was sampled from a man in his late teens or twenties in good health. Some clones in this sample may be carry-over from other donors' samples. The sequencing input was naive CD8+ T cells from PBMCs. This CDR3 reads CASSPRSTEAFF. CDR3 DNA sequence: TGTGCCAGCAGCCCGCGCAGCACTGAAGCTTTCTTT.